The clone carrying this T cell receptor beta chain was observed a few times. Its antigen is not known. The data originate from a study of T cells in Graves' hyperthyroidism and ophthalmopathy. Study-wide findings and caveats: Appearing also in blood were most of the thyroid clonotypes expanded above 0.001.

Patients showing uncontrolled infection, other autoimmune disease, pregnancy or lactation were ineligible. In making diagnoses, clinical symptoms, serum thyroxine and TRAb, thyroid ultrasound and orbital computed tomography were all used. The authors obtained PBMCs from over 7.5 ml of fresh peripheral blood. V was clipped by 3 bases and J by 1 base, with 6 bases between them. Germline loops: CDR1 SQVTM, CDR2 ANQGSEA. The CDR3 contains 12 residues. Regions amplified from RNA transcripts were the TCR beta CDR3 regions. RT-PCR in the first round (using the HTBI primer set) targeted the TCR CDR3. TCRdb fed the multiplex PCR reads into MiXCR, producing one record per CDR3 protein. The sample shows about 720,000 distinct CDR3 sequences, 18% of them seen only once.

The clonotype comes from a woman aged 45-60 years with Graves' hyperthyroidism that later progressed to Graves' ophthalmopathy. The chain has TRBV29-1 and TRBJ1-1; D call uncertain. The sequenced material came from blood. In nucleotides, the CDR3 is TGCAGCGTTGAGGTTGCGAACACTGAAGCTTTCTTT. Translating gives CSVEVANTEAFF.